Below, 30 T cell receptor beta chains from the same sample are listed, as sequenced in a study of shared clonotypes between healthy human individuals. Some clones are missing from TCRdb's copy, which holds only in-frame ones; the method was immunoSEQ multiplex PCR. Among over 400,000 clones listed, about 96% were seen once. Input material: naive CD4+ T cells sorted from blood. As to subset: CD45RA+ positively selected. All receptors derive from a woman aged 25 to 45 in good health.

The rearrangement joins TRBV21-1 to TRBJ1-6; whether TRBD1, the table's D call, matches the DNA was not checked. TRBV21-1 is recorded as a pseudogene. This CDR3 is built from 16 residues. The DNA for the CDR3 is TGTGCCAGCAGCATCGACAGGGAATCCCTCTATTCACCCCTCCACTTT. Translated: CASSIDRESLYSPLHF.

The chain couples TRBV7-9 to TRBJ2-7; 9 nucleotides align to TRBD1. Trimming removed 5 bases from V and 3 bases from J; junction bases left unmatched: 14. The germline V gene encodes CDR1 SEHNR and CDR2 FQNEAQ (reference sequence). This CDR3 has 17 residues. In nucleotides, the CDR3 is TGTGCCAGCAGCATCCGGACAGGGGTCCCTATCGTCTACGAGCAGTACTTC. Its translation: CASSIRTGVPIVYEQYF.

The V gene is TRBV28, the J gene TRBJ2-7; no reliable D call. The V gene lost 6 bases and the J gene lost 3 bases, with 6 bases spanning the gap. CDR1 is MDHEN and CDR2 is SYDVKM in the germline V gene. The CDR3 totals 11 residues. The CDR3 reads CASRDNYEQYF. CDR3 nucleotide sequence: TGTGCCAGCAGAGACAACTACGAGCAGTACTTC.

This rearrangement joins TRBV28 to TRBJ1-1; possible D gene TRBD1, 5 bases. V was shortened by 1 base and J by 4 bases, with 13 bases between the two germline ends. CDR1 is MDHEN, CDR2 SYDVKM, per germline. The CDR3 consists of 15 residues. CDR3 region: CASSLYDTGSTEAFF. DNA of the CDR3: TGTGCCAGCAGTTTATACGATACAGGTTCCACTGAAGCTTTCTTT.

J is TRBJ2-1 and V is TRBV6-4; D unclear. The CDR3 spans 15 residues. Germline CDR1 MRHNA, CDR2 SNTAGT. Trimming removed 5 bases at V and 0 bases at J, with 11 bases between. In DNA, the CDR3 is TGTGCCAGCAGTCTTGACGGTAACTCCTACAATGAGCAGTTCTTC. Protein sequence: CASSLDGNSYNEQFF.

The genes are TRBV6-5 and TRBJ1-5, with D perhaps TRBD1 (5 bases). The V end was cut by 9 bases, the J end by 10 bases, with 13 bases between. CDR3 size: 11 residues. Germline-derived CDR1 and CDR2 are MNHEY and SVGAGI. CDR3 sequence: CASRTSVPQHF. CDR3 DNA sequence: TGTGCCAGTAGGACAAGCGTACCCCAGCATTTT.

The chain links TRBV28 to TRBJ2-5; TRBD2 aligns across 8 bases. Trimming took 6 bases from V and 2 from J; bases not matched to a gene: 8. This CDR3 region has 15 residues. CDR1 is MDHEN and CDR2 is SYDVKM in the germline V gene. Here the CDR3 DNA reads TGTGCCAGCAGACGGGGGGGGTGGAGGCAAGAGACCCAGTACTTC. Its protein is CASRRGGWRQETQYF.

The rearrangement links TRBV5-8 to TRBJ1-5, with unresolved D. CDR3 length: 12 amino acids. The V gene's germline CDR1 is SGHTS and CDR2 YDEGEE. Trimming cost V 3 bases and J 5 bases, with 6 bases left between them. In nucleotides, the CDR3 is TGTGCCAGCAGCTCCCGTTATCAGCCCCAGCATTTT. Its translation: CASSSRYQPQHF.

J is TRBJ2-7 and V is TRBV7-9, with 13 bases that match TRBD2. The V gene end was trimmed by 4 bases and the J gene end by 4 bases; junction bases not matched to a gene: 7. There are 16 residues in the CDR3. CDR1 and CDR2 from the germline V gene are SEHNR and FQNEAQ (reference sequence). CDR3 DNA: TGTGCCAGCAGCTCCGGGACTAGCGGGAATGCTTACGAGCAGTACTTC. Translating it yields CASSSGTSGNAYEQYF. The full variable domain, in which reference TRBV7-9 and TRBJ2-7 provide the parts outside the CDR3, is DTGVSQNPRHKITKRGQNVTFRCDPISEHNRLYWYRQTLGQGPEFLTYFQNEAQLEKSRLLSDRFSAERPKGSFSTLEIQRTEQGDSAMYLCASSSGTSGNAYEQYFGPGTRLTVT.

The gene calls are TRBV5-1 and TRBJ1-4; 10 bases agree with TRBD1. From germline, CDR1 is SGHRS and CDR2 YFSETQ. CDR3 length equals 15 residues. With 6 bases clipped from V and 3 bases from J, the junction kept 5 bases outside the gene matches. The CDR3 DNA sequence: TGCGCCAGCACAGACAGGGGGCTTTCTAATGAAAAACTGTTTTTT. Its protein is CASTDRGLSNEKLFF.

The genes are TRBV27 and TRBJ2-7, with 7 bases matching TRBD2. The J segment lost 2 bases and the V segment lost 5 bases, leaving 6 bases of the junction unmatched. CDR3 length: 14 amino acids. The germline V gene has CDR1 MNHEY and CDR2 SMNVEV (reference sequence). The CDR3, as DNA: TGTGCCAGCAGTACTAGCGCCTTCCCCTACGAGCAGTACTTC. Its translation is CASSTSAFPYEQYF.

The chain links TRBV6-5 to TRBJ2-2; a possible D gene is TRBD1 (5 bases). Trimming removed 5 bases at V and 5 bases at J, with 9 bases between. From germline, CDR1 is MNHEY and CDR2 SVGAGI. The CDR3 spans 13 residues. The CDR3: CASSPAGTGELFF. The DNA of the CDR3 is TGTGCCAGCAGTCCTGCAGGGACCGGGGAGCTGTTTTTT.

The table lists this clone with a count of one. The V call is TRBV28, the J call TRBJ1-5; 7 nucleotides match TRBD1. Trimming at V came to 2 bases and at J to 5 bases, leaving 3 bases not matched to a gene. This CDR3 is built from 14 residues. From germline, CDR1 is MDHEN and CDR2 SYDVKM. The CDR3 loop reads CASSLPGGDQPQHF. The CDR3 region has the DNA TGTGCCAGCAGTTTACCAGGGGGTGATCAGCCCCAGCATTTT.

The rearrangement uses TRBV28 and TRBJ2-1, with TRBD2 identical over 8 bases. Germline CDR1 is MDHEN and CDR2 is SYDVKM. With V trimmed by 6 bases and J by 3 bases, 7 bases remained unmatched. The CDR3 runs to 15 residues. The CDR3 region has the DNA TGTGCCAGCAGGATGACTAGCGCGAGCTACAATGAGCAGTTCTTC. Translating it yields CASRMTSASYNEQFF.

The rearrangement uses TRBV6-5 and TRBJ1-4; maybe TRBD1 (6 bases). In germline, CDR1 is MNHEY, CDR2 SVGAGI. Trimming took 6 bases from V and 8 from J, leaving 19 bases between them. CDR3 size: 15 residues. The CDR3 DNA is TGTGCCAGCAGGACACACCGGGGGGCGGGCGAAAAACTGTTTTTT. Amino acids: CASRTHRGAGEKLFF.

This clone was observed a handful of times. J is TRBJ1-4 and V is TRBV6-1, with D possibly being TRBD1 (5 bases). Germline V CDR1 and CDR2: MNHNS, SASEGT. This CDR3 is built from 14 residues. The germline V and J ends were trimmed by 1 base and 11 bases, with 14 bases remaining between them. CDR3 protein: CASSEVWERGKLFF. CDR3 sequence (DNA): TGTGCCAGCAGTGAAGTATGGGAGCGGGGGAAACTGTTTTTT.

V usage is TRBV5-6 and J usage is TRBJ1-2; perhaps TRBD1 as D (5 bases). V shed 5 bases and J shed 4 bases, with 15 bases lying between them. The CDR3 is made up of 14 amino acids. Germline CDR1 and CDR2: SGHDT and YYEEEE. CDR3 sequence reads: CASRSQAPGYGYTF. In DNA form, the CDR3 reads TGTGCCAGCAGATCACAGGCCCCGGGCTATGGCTACACCTTC.

The V call is TRBV20-1, the J call TRBJ2-7; TRBD1 aligns across 7 bases. Germline CDR1 and CDR2: DFQATT and SNEGSKA (reference sequence). V shed 6 bases and J 3 bases; nucleotides not matched to a gene: 2. The CDR3 totals 11 residues. CDR3 DNA: TGCAGTGCGGGACAGCTCTACGAGCAGTACTTC. Its translation is CSAGQLYEQYF.

The chain has TRBV2 and TRBJ1-5; TRBD1 might be the D (6 bases). Germline CDR1 and CDR2: SNHLY and FYNNEI. V lost 6 bases, J lost 4 bases, and 13 bases lay in between. This CDR3 is 14 amino acids long. Here the CDR3 reads CASRGGSGNQPQHF. The CDR3, as DNA: TGTGCCAGCAGAGGGGGTTCGGGAAATCAGCCCCAGCATTTT.

The V call is TRBV5-1, the J call TRBJ2-7; the D call may be TRBD1 or TRBD2 (6 bases each). Trimming shortened V by 0 bases and J by 2 bases, and 15 bases separated the two germline ends. This CDR3 has 16 amino acids. Germline CDR1 and CDR2: SGHRS and YFSETQ. The DNA for the CDR3 is TGCGCCAGCAGCTTGGTGTCGGGGGCATGGACCTACGAGCAGTACTTC. Translating gives CASSLVSGAWTYEQYF.

This chain joins TRBV13 and TRBJ2-6; D gene unclear. The V gene's germline CDR1 is PRHDT and CDR2 FYEKMQ (reference sequence). Trimming stripped 5 bases from V and 0 bases from J, with 17 bases between. The CDR3 is 18 residues long. This CDR3 is CASSHRAKSFSGANVLTF. CDR3 sequence (DNA): TGTGCCAGCAGCCACCGGGCTAAGAGTTTCTCTGGGGCCAACGTCCTGACTTTC.

The chain recombines TRBV5-1 with TRBJ1-3; weak D call: TRBD1 (6 bases). The CDR3 is made up of 15 amino acids. CDR1 is SGHRS, CDR2 YFSETQ, per germline. The germline V and J ends were trimmed by 3 bases and 0 bases, with 10 bases remaining between them. In nucleotides, the CDR3 is TGCGCCAGCAGCTCTCAGGGACACTCTGGAAACACCATATATTTT. Translated, it gives CASSSQGHSGNTIYF.

The genes are TRBV2 and TRBJ2-3; D gene ambiguous. Per germline, CDR1 SNHLY and CDR2 FYNNEI. The CDR3 is 14 amino acids. V was pared by 10 bases and J by 6 bases, with 20 bases between. The DNA of the CDR3 is TGTGCCATCACGACACCATCTAAAGGCGATACGCAGTATTTT. Protein: CAITTPSKGDTQYF.

The chain is built from TRBV4-2 and TRBJ2-7; D not resolved. This CDR3 region has 15 residues. CDR1 LGHNA and CDR2 YNFKEQ come from the germline V gene. Trimming took 0 bases from V and 1 from J, leaving 10 bases between them. In DNA, the CDR3 is TGTGCCAGCAGCCAAGATCCCAGAAGTTCCTACGAGCAGTACTTC. Protein sequence: CASSQDPRSSYEQYF.

V and J are TRBV9 and TRBJ2-3; D uncertain. The CDR3 has 16 residues. Between the trimmed V and J ends, which lost 0 bases and 0 bases, there was a span of 11 bases. The germline gives CDR1 SGDLS, CDR2 YYNGEE. This CDR3 is CASSVVGYPSTDTQYF. CDR3 DNA: TGTGCCAGCAGCGTAGTTGGCTATCCCAGCACAGATACGCAGTATTTT.

The chain combines TRBV18 with TRBJ1-6; maybe TRBD1 (5 bases). This CDR3 has 20 residues. Looked up from germline, CDR1 is KGHSH and CDR2 is LQKENI. The V and J ends lost 3 bases and 1 base respectively, with 22 bases between them. In DNA, the CDR3 is TGTGCCAGCTCACCTTTATCTCGGGCAGGGAGGACGTCCTATAATTCACCCCTCCACTTT. Translated, it gives CASSPLSRAGRTSYNSPLHF.

The chain links TRBV5-1 to TRBJ1-2; D is perhaps TRBD1 (5 bases). The CDR3 has 14 residues. Trimming removed 4 bases at V and 2 bases at J, with 12 bases between. Germline values: CDR1 SGHRS, CDR2 YFSETQ. The CDR3 DNA reads as TGCGCCAGCAGCCCCCGTGGGGCGAACTATGGCTACACCTTC. Amino acids: CASSPRGANYGYTF.

The chain has TRBV9 and TRBJ1-3; 9 nucleotides line up with TRBD1. V shed 3 bases and J 3 bases; nucleotides not matched to a gene: 4. This CDR3 has 15 amino acids. Germline loops: CDR1 SGDLS, CDR2 YYNGEE. The CDR3, as DNA: TGTGCCAGCAGCGCCGACAGGGGGGGTGGAAACACCATATATTTT. Its protein is CASSADRGGGNTIYF.

The V call is TRBV2, the J call TRBJ2-7, with a tentative D call TRBD1 (6 bases). This CDR3 is built from 14 residues. Germline V gives CDR1 SNHLY, CDR2 FYNNEI. Deletions cut 7 bases from V and 1 base from J, with 14 bases between. CDR3: CASTLGAVSYEQYF. The CDR3 bases are TGTGCCAGCACGTTGGGGGCTGTGTCCTACGAGCAGTACTTC. The whole variable domain, filled in from reference TRBV2 and TRBJ2-7, reads EPEVTQTPSHQVTQMGQEVILRCVPISNHLYFYWYRQILGQKVEFLVSFYNNEISEKSEIFDDQFSVERPDGSNFTLKIRSTKLEDSAMYFCASTLGAVSYEQYFGPGTRLTVT.

V usage is TRBV7-9 and J usage is TRBJ2-3; D remains ambiguous. The CDR3 sequence is 17 residues long. V shed 0 bases and J shed 0 bases, with 13 bases lying between them. Germline loops: CDR1 SEHNR, CDR2 FQNEAQ (reference sequence). The CDR3 sequence: CASSLALVPTSTDTQYF. Here the CDR3 DNA reads TGTGCCAGCAGCTTAGCCCTCGTGCCAACTAGCACAGATACGCAGTATTTT.